These 3 T cell receptor beta chains originate from one sample sequenced in a study of blood T cell repertoires in COVID-19 (dated by TCRdb to about 2020). The library was generated by the immunoSEQ multiplex PCR assay. In TCRdb, the immuneACCESS table is reduced to in-frame sequences with V and J assigned. These tables do not hold every clone; where another copy was compared, an unresolved V gene accounts for under half, and the others remain unexplained. Recorded for this sample are around 130,000 clones; more than 75% of them occurred a single time. Of the sample, about 2% is held by the ten largest clones. Sequencing was performed on peripheral blood. These receptors originate from a woman between 50 and 59 years old with acute or convalescent COVID-19.

DNA for the CDR3: TGTGCCAGCAGCAACCGGGACAAAAGTAATTCACCCCTCCACTTT. Protein sequence: CASSNRDKSNSPLHF. The chain couples TRBV28 to TRBJ1-6; D is perhaps TRBD1 (6 bases). The V end lost 6 bases, the J end lost 6 bases, and 15 bases lay between the germline ends. The CDR3 runs 15 residues. Germline V gives CDR1 MDHEN, CDR2 SYDVKM.

This chain joins TRBV7-2 and TRBJ2-1, with TRBD2 as a possible D gene (5 bases). V was trimmed by 1 base and J by 3 bases, leaving 10 bases between them. The germline gives CDR1 SGHTA, CDR2 FQGNSA. The CDR3 runs 15 residues. DNA for the CDR3: TGTGCCAGCAGCTTAGGAGCGGCCGTCTACAATGAGCAGTTCTTC. Protein sequence: CASSLGAAVYNEQFF.

A word on this clone: Other DNA sequences in this sample translate to the same CDR3. The chain links TRBV19 to TRBJ1-5, with TRBD1 matching 8 bases. Germline CDR1 LNHDA, CDR2 SQIVND (reference sequence). Losses at the gene ends were 4 bases for V and 4 bases for J; bases not matched to a gene: 3. The CDR3 spans 14 residues. The CDR3 coding sequence is TGTGCCAGTAGTACCGACAGGGGAAATCAGCCCCAGCATTTT. It yields the protein CASSTDRGNQPQHF.